This is a list of T cell receptor beta chains from one sample in a study of cytomegalovirus exposure and HLA in healthy donors. TCRdb's copy holds only in-frame clones and misses some; the assay was immunoSEQ multiplex PCR. Here the sample spans some 170,000 clones, roughly 71% being singletons. The sample comprised PBMCs. The receptors derive from a woman aged 45-65 years in good health and CMV-seropositive. CDR3s include the opening cysteine and the closing phenylalanine or tryptophan. Fields, in order: V gene, J gene, D gene, clone size, CDR3 DNA, CDR3 protein. The D gene is left open where the match is weak. Clone size, where shown, is once, few, many, or a class for clones that have expanded.

TRBV28	TRBJ1-2	-	-	TGTGCCAGCAGTTTAAAGCTCCAGGTGGCTGGGTATGGCTACACCTTC	CASSLKLQVAGYGYTF
TRBV5-1	TRBJ2-7	-	-	TGCGCCAGCAGCTTGAGCGGGTCCAACGAGCAGTACTTC	CASSLSGSNEQYF
TRBV7-9	TRBJ2-7	TRBD1	-	TGTGCCAGCAGCACGACAGGGTCCTACGAGCAGTACTTC	CASSTTGSYEQYF
TRBV14	TRBJ2-1	-	-	TGTGCCAGCAGCCATGGGGGGTCAGTGGGTGAGCAGTTCTTC	CASSHGGSVGEQFF
TRBV2	TRBJ1-1	-	-	TGTGCCAGCAGTGACAGGTTGAACACTGAAGCTTTCTTT	CASSDRLNTEAFF
TRBV13	TRBJ2-7	TRBD2	once	TGTGCCAGCAGCCTTCGGACTAGCGGCTACGAGCAGTACTTC	CASSLRTSGYEQYF
TRBV7-9	TRBJ2-5	TRBD1	-	TGTGCCAGCAGCTTTCCCGGCCACCTGGACAGGGTCCAAGAGACCCAGTACTTC	CASSFPGHLDRVQETQYF
TRBV27	TRBJ1-5	-	-	TGTGCCAGCAGTTTAGACCTGGGAGGGAATCAGCCCCAGCATTTT	CASSLDLGGNQPQHF
TRBV5-1	TRBJ2-3	TRBD2	-	TGCGCCAGCAGCAAGGGACTAGCGGGGGCCGGCACAGATACGCAGTATTTT	CASSKGLAGAGTDTQYF
TRBV7-3	TRBJ2-7	-	-	TGTGCCAGCAGCTTAATACCGGGGAGGATCCACGAGCAGTACTTC	CASSLIPGRIHEQYF
TRBV6-6	TRBJ2-7	-	few	TGTGCCAGCAGTTACGGGGACAATCCCTACGAGCAGTACTTC	CASSYGDNPYEQYF
TRBV5-1	TRBJ2-1	TRBD2	-	TGCGCCAGCAGCTTGGGGGCTAGCGGGTCCTCACTGAGGTATGAGCAGTTCTTC	CASSLGASGSSLRYEQFF
TRBV2	TRBJ1-5	-	once	TGTGCCAGCAGTGAAGGGTGGGCCAATCAGCCCCAGCATTTT	CASSEGWANQPQHF
TRBV27	TRBJ1-2	TRBD1	once	TGTGCCAGCAGTTTAAGTCGAGGGGGCGGCTACACCTTC	CASSLSRGGGYTF
TRBV10-1	TRBJ1-6	-	-	TGCGCCAGCAGTGAGAATATGAATTCACCCCTCCACTTT	CASSENMNSPLHF
TRBV5-1	TRBJ1-1	-	-	TGCGCCAGCAGCCTAGGACAGCCGCAAACGAACACTGAAGCTTTCTTT	CASSLGQPQTNTEAFF
TRBV7-2	TRBJ2-7	TRBD2	-	TGTGCCAGCAGCTTATCTCGGGGGGGCGTGTACGAGCAGTACTTC	CASSLSRGGVYEQYF
TRBV29-1	TRBJ2-7	-	-	TGCAGCGTTGGAAAGCTCTACGAGCAGTACTTC	CSVGKLYEQYF
TRBV2	TRBJ1-2	-	few	TGTGCCAGCAGTGCCCTGGGGGGGTTCTATGGCTACACCTTC	CASSALGGFYGYTF
TRBV7-6	TRBJ1-6	-	-	TGTGCCAGCAGCTTAGTGGCCCCACCCAATTCACCCCTCCACTTT	CASSLVAPPNSPLHF
TRBV19	TRBJ1-2	TRBD1	-	TGTGCCAGTAGTCAAGGACAGGGGCGGAACGGCTACACCTTC	CASSQGQGRNGYTF
TRBV7-2	TRBJ1-2	-	-	TGTGCCAGCAGCTTAGAGGGTATGCAGGGGAGTGGCTACACCTTC	CASSLEGMQGSGYTF
TRBV12-5	TRBJ1-5	-	-	TGTGCTAGTGGTTTGGGAGAAAACCAGCCCCAGCATTTT	CASGLGENQPQHF
TRBV7-9	TRBJ2-1	TRBD2	once	TGTGCCAGCAGCCCTGATGGTAGCGGGGGGGCCAGAGGTGAGCAGTTCTTC	CASSPDGSGGARGEQFF
TRBV19	TRBJ2-5	-	once	TGTGCCAGTAGTATATCGCGGGGAGGAGAGACCCAGTACTTC	CASSISRGGETQYF
TRBV15	TRBJ2-5	-	-	TGTGCCACCAGCAGGGACCAGGGGGAGACCCAGTACTTC	CATSRDQGETQYF
TRBV18	TRBJ1-3	-	-	TGTGCCAGCTCACCAAAATTAAGCGACTCTGGAAACACCATATATTTT	CASSPKLSDSGNTIYF
TRBV5-1	TRBJ1-1	-	few	TGCGCCAGCAGCTTGGGAGGGCAAGACACTGAAGCTTTCTTT	CASSLGGQDTEAFF
TRBV2	TRBJ2-4	-	-	TGTGCCAGCAGTGAATTGCAGGGAAGAGGAATTTACTTC	CASSELQGRGIYF
TRBV13	TRBJ1-4	-	few	TGTGCCAGCAGCCCTTTCAGTTCTAATGAAAAACTGTTTTTT	CASSPFSSNEKLFF
TRBV10-1	TRBJ1-1	-	once	TGCGCCAGCAGTGATGGGTCGGCGCAGGGCACTGAAGCTTTCTTT	CASSDGSAQGTEAFF
TRBV2	TRBJ2-2	TRBD1	-	TGTGCCAGCACCGGGACAGCGAACACCGGGGAGCTGTTTTTT	CASTGTANTGELFF
TRBV11-3	TRBJ2-1	TRBD2	few	TGTGCCAGCAGCTTTGGGCCGTCAGCGGGGGGCCGGAATGAGCAGTTCTTC	CASSFGPSAGGRNEQFF
TRBV2	TRBJ1-6	-	once	TGTGCCAGCAGTGGGGGACGGGGGTATAATTCACCCCTCCACTTT	CASSGGRGYNSPLHF
TRBV30	TRBJ1-3	TRBD1	-	TGTGCCTGGAGGGGGACAGGGACTGGAAACACCATATATTTT	CAWRGTGTGNTIYF
TRBV6-1	TRBJ1-1	-	-	TGTGCCAGCAGTGAAGGGCAGAACACTGAAGCTTTCTTT	CASSEGQNTEAFF
TRBV6-6	TRBJ1-1	TRBD1	-	TGTGCCAGTAGGCAGGGGGCTCAAGACACTGAAGCTTTCTTT	CASRQGAQDTEAFF
TRBV5-6	TRBJ1-5	-	-	TGTGCCAGCAGCCGGAGATCCGTCGAGCCACAGCCCCAGCATTTT	CASSRRSVEPQPQHF
TRBV4-1	TRBJ2-2	-	-	TGCGCCAGCAGCTATCCCTCGGCGAACACCGGGGAGCTGTTTTTT	CASSYPSANTGELFF
TRBV6-7	TRBJ1-6	-	-	TGTGCCAGCAGAATCTTTATCCCACAGGGATTCTATAATTCACCCCTCCACTTT	CASRIFIPQGFYNSPLHF
TRBV5-6	TRBJ2-7	-	-	TGTGCCAGCAGCTACGGGGACTCCTACGAGCAGTACTTC	CASSYGDSYEQYF
TRBV2	TRBJ2-7	TRBD1	-	TGTGCCAGCAGTGGTAAAAGTGGGACAGGGGTTACCGAGCAGTACTTC	CASSGKSGTGVTEQYF
TRBV6-1	TRBJ1-6	TRBD1	-	TGTGCCAGCAGTGAGAACAGGGGATTTTCACCCCTCCACTTT	CASSENRGFSPLHF
TRBV5-4	TRBJ1-2	-	many	TGTGCCAGCAGCTCGCTGTCCGTTACAGGGAGGGTCTATGGCTACACCTTC	CASSSLSVTGRVYGYTF
TRBV7-3	TRBJ2-3	-	-	TGTGCCAGCAGCTTAGACGGGCGGGCTAGCCGGTATTTT	CASSLDGRASRYF
TRBV2	TRBJ2-1	-	once	TGTGCCAGCAGGACAGGCGGAAATGAGCAGTTCTTC	CASRTGGNEQFF
TRBV25-1	TRBJ1-2	-	-	TGTGCCAGCAGCAGCCGAGGGACATCATGGGGCTACACCTTC	CASSSRGTSWGYTF
TRBV7-9	TRBJ2-7	TRBD2	few	TGTGCCAGCAGGGTTGCGGGGGGATACGAGCAGTACTTC	CASRVAGGYEQYF
TRBV6-1	TRBJ1-2	TRBD1	-	TGTGCCAGCATCTTAGGAACAGGGGCCTATGGCTACACCTTC	CASILGTGAYGYTF
TRBV11-3	TRBJ2-1	TRBD1	few	TGTGCCAGCAGCACAGGACAGGGCAATGAGCAGTTCTTC	CASSTGQGNEQFF